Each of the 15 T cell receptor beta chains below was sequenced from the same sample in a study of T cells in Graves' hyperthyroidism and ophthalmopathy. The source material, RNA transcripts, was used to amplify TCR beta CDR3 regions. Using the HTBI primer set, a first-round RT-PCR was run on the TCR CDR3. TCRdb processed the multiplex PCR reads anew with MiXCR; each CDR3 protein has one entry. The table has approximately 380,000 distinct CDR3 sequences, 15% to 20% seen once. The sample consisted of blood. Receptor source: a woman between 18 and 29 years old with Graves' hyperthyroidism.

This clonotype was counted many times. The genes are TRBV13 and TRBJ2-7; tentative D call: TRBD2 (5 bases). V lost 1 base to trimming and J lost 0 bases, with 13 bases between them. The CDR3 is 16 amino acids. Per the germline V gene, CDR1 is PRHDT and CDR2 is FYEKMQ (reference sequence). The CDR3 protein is CASSLALRGNSYEQYF. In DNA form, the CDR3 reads TGTGCCAGCAGCTTAGCCCTCCGGGGTAACTCCTACGAGCAGTACTTC.

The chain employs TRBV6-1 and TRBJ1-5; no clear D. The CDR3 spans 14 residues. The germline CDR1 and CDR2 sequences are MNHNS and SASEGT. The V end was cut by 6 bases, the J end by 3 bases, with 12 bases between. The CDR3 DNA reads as TGTGCCAGCAGAAAAACAGCGGCCAATCAGCCCCAGCATTTT. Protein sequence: CASRKTAANQPQHF.

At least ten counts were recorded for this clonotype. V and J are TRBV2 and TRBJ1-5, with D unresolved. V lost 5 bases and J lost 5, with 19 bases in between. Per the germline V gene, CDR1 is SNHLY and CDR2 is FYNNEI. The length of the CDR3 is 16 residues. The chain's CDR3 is CASSPGNPGSYQPQHF. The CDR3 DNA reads TGTGCCAGCAGTCCCGGGAACCCAGGATCATATCAGCCCCAGCATTTT.

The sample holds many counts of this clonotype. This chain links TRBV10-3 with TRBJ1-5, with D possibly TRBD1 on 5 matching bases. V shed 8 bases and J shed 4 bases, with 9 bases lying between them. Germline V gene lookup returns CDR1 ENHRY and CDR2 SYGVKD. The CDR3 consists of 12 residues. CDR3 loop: CAIGEGNQPQHF. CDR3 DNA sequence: TGTGCCATCGGCGAGGGGAATCAGCCCCAGCATTTT.

The CDR3 coding sequence is TGTGCCAGCAGTGAAGAGACTAGTGACACCGGGGAGCTGTTTTTT. This gives the protein CASSEETSDTGELFF. J is TRBJ2-2 and V is TRBV25-1, with D perhaps TRBD2 (6 bases). The V gene's germline CDR1 is MGHDK and CDR2 SYGVNS. The CDR3 consists of 15 residues. With 2 bases removed from V and 3 bases from J, the gap between germline ends came to 10 bases.

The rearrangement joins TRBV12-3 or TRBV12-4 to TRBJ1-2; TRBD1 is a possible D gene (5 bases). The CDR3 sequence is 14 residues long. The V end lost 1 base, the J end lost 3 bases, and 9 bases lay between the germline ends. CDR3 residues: CASSLVGVDYGYTF. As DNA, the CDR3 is TGTGCCAGCAGTTTAGTGGGGGTCGACTATGGCTACACCTTC.

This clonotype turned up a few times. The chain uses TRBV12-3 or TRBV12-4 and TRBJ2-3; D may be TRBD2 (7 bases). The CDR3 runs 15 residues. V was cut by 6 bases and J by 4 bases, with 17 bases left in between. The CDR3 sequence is CASSPPSGGPDTQYF. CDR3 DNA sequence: TGTGCCAGCAGCCCCCCCTCGGGGGGCCCAGATACGCAGTATTTT.

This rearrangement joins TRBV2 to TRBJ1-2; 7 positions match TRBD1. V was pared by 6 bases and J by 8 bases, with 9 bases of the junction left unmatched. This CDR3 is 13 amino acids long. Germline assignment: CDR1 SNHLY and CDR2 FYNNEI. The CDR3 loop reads CASRRYTGDGYTF. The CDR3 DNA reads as TGTGCCAGCAGACGCTATACAGGGGACGGCTACACCTTC.

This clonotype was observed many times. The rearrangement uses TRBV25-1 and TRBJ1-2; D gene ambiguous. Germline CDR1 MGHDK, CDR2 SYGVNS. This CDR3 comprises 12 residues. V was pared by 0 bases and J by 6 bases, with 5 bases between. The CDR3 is CASSEYPDGYTF. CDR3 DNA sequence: TGTGCCAGCAGTGAATATCCGGATGGCTACACCTTC.

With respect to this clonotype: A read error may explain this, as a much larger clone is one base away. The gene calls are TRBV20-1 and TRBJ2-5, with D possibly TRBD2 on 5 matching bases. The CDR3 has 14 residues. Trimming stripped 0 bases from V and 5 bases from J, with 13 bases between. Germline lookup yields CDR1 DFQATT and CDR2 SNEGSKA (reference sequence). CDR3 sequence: CSARDSRGCETQYF. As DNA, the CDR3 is TGCAGTGCTAGAGATAGTCGGGGTTGTGAGACCCAGTACTTC.

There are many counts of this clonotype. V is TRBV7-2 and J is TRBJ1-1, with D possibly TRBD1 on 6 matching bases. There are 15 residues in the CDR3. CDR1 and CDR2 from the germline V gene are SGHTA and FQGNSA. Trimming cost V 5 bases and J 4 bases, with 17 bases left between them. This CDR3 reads CASSKVGGQRTEAFF. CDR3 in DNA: TGTGCCAGCAGCAAAGTAGGGGGGCAACGCACTGAAGCTTTCTTT.

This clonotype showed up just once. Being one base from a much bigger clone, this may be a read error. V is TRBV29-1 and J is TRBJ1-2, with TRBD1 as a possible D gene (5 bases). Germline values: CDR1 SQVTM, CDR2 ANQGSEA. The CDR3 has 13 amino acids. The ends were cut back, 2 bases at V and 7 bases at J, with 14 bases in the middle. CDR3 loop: CSVERVGGRGYTF. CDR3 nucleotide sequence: TGCAGCGTTGAAAGGGTGGGGGGTCGTGGCTACACCTTC.

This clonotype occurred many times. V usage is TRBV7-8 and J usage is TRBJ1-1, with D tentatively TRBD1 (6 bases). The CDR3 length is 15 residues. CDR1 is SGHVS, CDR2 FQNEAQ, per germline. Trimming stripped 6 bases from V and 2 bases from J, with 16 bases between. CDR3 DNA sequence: TGTGCCAGCAGAGTGCGGGGGGCGCGTAACACTGAAGCTTTCTTT. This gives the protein CASRVRGARNTEAFF.

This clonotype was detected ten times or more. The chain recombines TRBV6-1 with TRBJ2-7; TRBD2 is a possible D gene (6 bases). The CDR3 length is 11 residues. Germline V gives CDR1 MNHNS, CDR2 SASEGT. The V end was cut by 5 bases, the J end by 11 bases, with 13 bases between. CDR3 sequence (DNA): TGTGCCAGCAGTCCGGGGGACCTTGAGTACTTC. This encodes CASSPGDLEYF.

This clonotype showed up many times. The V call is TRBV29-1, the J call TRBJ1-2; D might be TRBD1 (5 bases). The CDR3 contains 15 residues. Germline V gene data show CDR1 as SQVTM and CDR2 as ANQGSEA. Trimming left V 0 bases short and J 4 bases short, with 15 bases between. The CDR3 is CSVEDIGAGVYGYTF. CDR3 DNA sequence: TGCAGCGTTGAAGATATAGGGGCGGGGGTCTATGGCTACACCTTC.